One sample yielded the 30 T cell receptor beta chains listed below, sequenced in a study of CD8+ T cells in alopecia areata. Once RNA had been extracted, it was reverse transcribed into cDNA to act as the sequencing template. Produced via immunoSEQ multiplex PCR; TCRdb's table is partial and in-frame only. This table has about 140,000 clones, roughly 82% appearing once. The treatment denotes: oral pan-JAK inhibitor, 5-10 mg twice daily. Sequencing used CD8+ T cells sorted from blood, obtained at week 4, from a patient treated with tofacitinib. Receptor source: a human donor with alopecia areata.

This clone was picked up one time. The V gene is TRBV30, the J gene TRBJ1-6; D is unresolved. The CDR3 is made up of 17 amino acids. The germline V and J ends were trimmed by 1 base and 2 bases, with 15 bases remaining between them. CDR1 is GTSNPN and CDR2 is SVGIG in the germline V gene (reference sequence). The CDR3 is CAWSDSPGPAYNSPLHF. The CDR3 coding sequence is TGTGCCTGGAGTGATAGCCCCGGCCCGGCCTATAATTCACCCCTCCACTTT.

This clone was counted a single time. CDR3 residues: CASSRQATMAYEQYF. In nucleotides, the CDR3 is TGTGCCAGCAGCCGACAGGCGACTATGGCCTACGAGCAGTACTTC. This chain connects TRBV2 to TRBJ2-5, with D possibly TRBD1 on 6 matching bases. The J call may not be correct, given that the DNA end is closer to TRBJ2-7. This CDR3 spans 15 amino acids. Germline CDR1 is SNHLY and CDR2 is FYNNEI.

As DNA, the CDR3 is TGTGCCAGCAGCTTGACAGGGGAAGGGTACGAGCAGTACTTC. Its protein is CASSLTGEGYEQYF. The chain joins TRBV5-6 to TRBJ2-7, with 7 nucleotides matching TRBD1. The CDR3 has 14 amino acids. V lost 1 base, J lost 4 bases, and 5 bases stayed unmatched. Germline lookup yields CDR1 SGHDT and CDR2 YYEEEE.

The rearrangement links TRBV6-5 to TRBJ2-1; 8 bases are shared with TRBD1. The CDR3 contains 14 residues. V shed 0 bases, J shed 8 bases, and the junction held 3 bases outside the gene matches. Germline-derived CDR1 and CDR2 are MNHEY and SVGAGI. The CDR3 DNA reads TGTGCCAGCAGTTACTCGACAGGGGTAGATGAGCAGTTCTTC. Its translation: CASSYSTGVDEQFF.

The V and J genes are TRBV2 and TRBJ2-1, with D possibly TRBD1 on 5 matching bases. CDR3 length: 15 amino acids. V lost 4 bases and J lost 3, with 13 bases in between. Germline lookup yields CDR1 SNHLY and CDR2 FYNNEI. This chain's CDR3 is CASSAVTASYNEQFF. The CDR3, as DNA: TGTGCCAGCAGTGCGGTGACAGCGAGCTACAATGAGCAGTTCTTC.

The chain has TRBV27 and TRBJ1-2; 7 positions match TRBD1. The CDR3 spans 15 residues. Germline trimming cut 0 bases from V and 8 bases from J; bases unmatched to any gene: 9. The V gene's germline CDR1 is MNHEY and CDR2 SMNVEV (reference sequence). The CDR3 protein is CASSLSISGTEGYTF. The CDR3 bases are TGTGCCAGCAGTTTATCGATCTCCGGGACAGAAGGCTACACCTTC.

Here the CDR3 DNA reads TGTGCCAGCAGCTCAGGGGAAGCTAGCGGGGCCACAGATACGCAGTATTTT. The encoded protein is CASSSGEASGATDTQYF. V gene TRBV7-9 combines with J gene TRBJ2-3; TRBD2 agrees at 9 bases. The V gene's germline CDR1 is SEHNR and CDR2 FQNEAQ (reference sequence). This CDR3 contains 17 residues. Losses at the gene ends were 4 bases for V and 2 bases for J; bases not matched to a gene: 10. Together with reference TRBV7-9 and TRBJ2-3, the CDR3 gives the full variable domain: DTGVSQNPRHKITKRGQNVTFRCDPISEHNRLYWYRQTLGQGPEFLTYFQNEAQLEKSRLLSDRFSAERPKGSFSTLEIQRTEQGDSAMYLCASSSGEASGATDTQYFGPGTRLTVL.

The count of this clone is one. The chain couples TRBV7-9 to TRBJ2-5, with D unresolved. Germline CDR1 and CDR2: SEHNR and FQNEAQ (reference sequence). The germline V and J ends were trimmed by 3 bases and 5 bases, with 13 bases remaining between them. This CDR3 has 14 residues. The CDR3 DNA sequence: TGTGCCAGCAGCTTCAACTCCCCGGGCGAGACCCAGTACTTC. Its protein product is CASSFNSPGETQYF.

The CDR3: CSVGTGFPSDYGYTF. The CDR3 region has the DNA TGCAGCGTTGGGACAGGGTTCCCCTCAGACTATGGCTACACCTTC. The chain recombines TRBV29-1 with TRBJ1-2; 8 bases match TRBD1. The germline gives CDR1 SQVTM, CDR2 ANQGSEA. The CDR3 contains 15 residues. V trimming: 4 bases; J trimming: 3 bases; junction bases outside the gene matches: 10.

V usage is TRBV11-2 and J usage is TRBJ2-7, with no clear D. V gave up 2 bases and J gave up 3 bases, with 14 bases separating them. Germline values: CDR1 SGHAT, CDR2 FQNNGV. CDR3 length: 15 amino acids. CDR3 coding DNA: TGTGCCAGCAGCTTACAGGCTAACCCGATCTACGAGCAGTACTTC. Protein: CASSLQANPIYEQYF. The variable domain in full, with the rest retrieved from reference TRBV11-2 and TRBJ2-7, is EAGVAQSPRYKIIEKRQSVAFWCNPISGHATLYWYQQILGQGPKLLIQFQNNGVVDDSQLPKDRFSAERLKGVDSTLKIQPAKLEDSAVYLCASSLQANPIYEQYFGPGTRLTVT.

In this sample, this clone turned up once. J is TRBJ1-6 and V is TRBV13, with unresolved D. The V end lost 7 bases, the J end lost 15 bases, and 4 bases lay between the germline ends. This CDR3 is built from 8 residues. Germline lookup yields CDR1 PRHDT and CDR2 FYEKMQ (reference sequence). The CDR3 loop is CASKDLHF. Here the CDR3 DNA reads TGTGCCAGCAAGGACCTCCACTTT.

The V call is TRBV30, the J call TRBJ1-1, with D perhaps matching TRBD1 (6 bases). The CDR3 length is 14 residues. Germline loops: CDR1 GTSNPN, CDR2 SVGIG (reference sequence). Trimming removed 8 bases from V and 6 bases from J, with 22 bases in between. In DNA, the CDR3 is TGTGCCGTACATCCCGGGACAAATTCTCCTGAAGCTTTCTTT. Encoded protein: CAVHPGTNSPEAFF. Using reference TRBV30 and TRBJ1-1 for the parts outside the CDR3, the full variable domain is SQTIHQWPATLVQPVGSPLSLECTVEGTSNPNLYWYRQAAGRGLQLLFYSVGIGQISSEVPQNLSASRPQDRQFILSSKKLLLSDSGFYLCAVHPGTNSPEAFFGQGTRLTVV.

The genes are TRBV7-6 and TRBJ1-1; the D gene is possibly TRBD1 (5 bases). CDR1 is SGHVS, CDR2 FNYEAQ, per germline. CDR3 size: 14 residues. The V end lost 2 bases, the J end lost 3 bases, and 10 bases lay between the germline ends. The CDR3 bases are TGTGCCAGCAGCTTAATCTCAGGGCACACTGAAGCTTTCTTT. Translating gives CASSLISGHTEAFF.

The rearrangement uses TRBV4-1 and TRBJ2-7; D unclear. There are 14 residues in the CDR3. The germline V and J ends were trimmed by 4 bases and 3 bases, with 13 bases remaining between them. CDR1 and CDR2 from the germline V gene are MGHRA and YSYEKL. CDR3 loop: CASSLYGQDYEQYF. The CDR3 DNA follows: TGCGCCAGCAGCCTCTATGGGCAGGACTACGAGCAGTACTTC.

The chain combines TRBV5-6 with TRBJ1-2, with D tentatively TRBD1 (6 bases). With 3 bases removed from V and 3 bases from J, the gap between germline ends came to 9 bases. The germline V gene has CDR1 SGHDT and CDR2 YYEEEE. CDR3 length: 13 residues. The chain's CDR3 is CASSSTGYYGYTF. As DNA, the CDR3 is TGTGCCAGCAGCTCCACAGGGTACTATGGCTACACCTTC.

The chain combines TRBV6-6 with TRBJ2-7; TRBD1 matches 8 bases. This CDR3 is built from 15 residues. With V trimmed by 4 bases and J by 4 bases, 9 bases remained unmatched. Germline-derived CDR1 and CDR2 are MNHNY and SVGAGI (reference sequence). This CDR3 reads CASSFHPDRGYEQYF. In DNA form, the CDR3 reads TGTGCCAGCAGTTTCCACCCCGACAGGGGTTACGAGCAGTACTTC.

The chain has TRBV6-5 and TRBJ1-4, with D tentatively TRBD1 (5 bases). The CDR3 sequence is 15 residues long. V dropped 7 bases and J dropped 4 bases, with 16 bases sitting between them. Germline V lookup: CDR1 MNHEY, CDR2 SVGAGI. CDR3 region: CASTWDRSGNEKLFF. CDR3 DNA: TGTGCCAGCACTTGGGACCGTTCGGGTAATGAAAAACTGTTTTTT.

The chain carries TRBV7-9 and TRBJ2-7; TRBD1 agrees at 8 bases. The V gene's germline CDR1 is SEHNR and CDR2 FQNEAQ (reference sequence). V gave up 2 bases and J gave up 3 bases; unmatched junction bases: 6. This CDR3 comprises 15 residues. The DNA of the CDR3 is TGTGCCAGCAGCTTACGGGGACAGGCGGACTACGAGCAGTACTTC. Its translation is CASSLRGQADYEQYF.

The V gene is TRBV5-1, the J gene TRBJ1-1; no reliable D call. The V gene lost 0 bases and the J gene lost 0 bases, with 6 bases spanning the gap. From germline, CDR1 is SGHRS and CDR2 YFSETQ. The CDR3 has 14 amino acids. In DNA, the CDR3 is TGCGCCAGCAGCTTGGCCATCGTGAACACTGAAGCTTTCTTT. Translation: CASSLAIVNTEAFF.

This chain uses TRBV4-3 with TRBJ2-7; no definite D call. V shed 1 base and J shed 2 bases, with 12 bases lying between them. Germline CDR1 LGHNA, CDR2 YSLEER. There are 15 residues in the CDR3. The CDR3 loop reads CASSQGIGSPYEQYF. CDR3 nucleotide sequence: TGCGCCAGCAGCCAAGGAATAGGTAGTCCCTACGAGCAGTACTTC.

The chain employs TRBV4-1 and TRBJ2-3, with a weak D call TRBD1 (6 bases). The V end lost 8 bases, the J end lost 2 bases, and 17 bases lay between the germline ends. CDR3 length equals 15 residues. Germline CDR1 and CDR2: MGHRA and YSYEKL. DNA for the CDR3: TGCGCCAGCTCGCCCCCAGGGGCTCACACAGATACGCAGTATTTT. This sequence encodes CASSPPGAHTDTQYF.

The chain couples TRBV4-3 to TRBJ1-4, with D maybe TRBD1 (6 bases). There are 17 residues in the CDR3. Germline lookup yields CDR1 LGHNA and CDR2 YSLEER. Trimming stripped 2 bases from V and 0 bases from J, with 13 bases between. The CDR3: CASSQTRQAATNEKLFF. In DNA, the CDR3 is TGCGCCAGCAGCCAAACTAGACAGGCCGCAACTAATGAAAAACTGTTTTTT.

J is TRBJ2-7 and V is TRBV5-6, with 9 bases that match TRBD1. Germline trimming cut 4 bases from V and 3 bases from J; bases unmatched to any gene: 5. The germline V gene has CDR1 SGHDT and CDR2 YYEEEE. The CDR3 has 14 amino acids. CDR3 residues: CASSPQTGGYEQYF. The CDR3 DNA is TGTGCCAGCAGCCCACAGACAGGGGGCTACGAGCAGTACTTC.

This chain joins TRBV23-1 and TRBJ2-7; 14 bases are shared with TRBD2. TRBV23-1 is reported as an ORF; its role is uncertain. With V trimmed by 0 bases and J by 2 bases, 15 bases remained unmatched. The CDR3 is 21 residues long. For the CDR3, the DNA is TGCGCCAGCAGTCAATCGATAGTCTGGACTAGCGGGGGGAAACGCCCCTACGAGCAGTACTTC. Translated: CASSQSIVWTSGGKRPYEQYF.

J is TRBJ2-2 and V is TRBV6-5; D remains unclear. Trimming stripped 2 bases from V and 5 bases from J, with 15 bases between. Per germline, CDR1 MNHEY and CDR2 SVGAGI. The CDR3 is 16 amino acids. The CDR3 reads CASSYDRLGLTGELFF. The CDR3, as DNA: TGTGCCAGCAGTTACGATAGGTTGGGTTTGACCGGGGAGCTGTTTTTT.

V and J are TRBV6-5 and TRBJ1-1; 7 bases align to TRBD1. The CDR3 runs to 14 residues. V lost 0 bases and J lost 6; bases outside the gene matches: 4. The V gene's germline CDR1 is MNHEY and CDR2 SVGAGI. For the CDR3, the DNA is TGTGCCAGCAGTTACTCGCAGGGGGTAGCTGAAGCTTTCTTT. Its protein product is CASSYSQGVAEAFF.

CDR3 in amino acids: CASSQRTGWTEAFF. DNA of the CDR3: TGCGCCAGCAGCCAAAGGACAGGTTGGACTGAAGCTTTCTTT. This rearrangement joins TRBV10-2 to TRBJ1-1, with TRBD1 matching 7 bases. CDR3 length equals 14 residues. J was trimmed by 5 bases and V by 6 bases; bases with no gene match: 9. Germline CDR1 reads WSHSY; CDR2 reads SAAADI.

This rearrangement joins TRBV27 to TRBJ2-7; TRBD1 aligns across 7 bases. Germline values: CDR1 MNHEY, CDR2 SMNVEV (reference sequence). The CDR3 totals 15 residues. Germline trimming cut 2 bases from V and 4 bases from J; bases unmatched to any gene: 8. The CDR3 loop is CASSLKGTAYYEQYF. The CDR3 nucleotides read TGTGCCAGCAGTTTAAAAGGGACAGCTTATTACGAGCAGTACTTC.

CDR3 region: CASSLQAGGAYEQYF. Here the CDR3 DNA reads TGTGCCAGCAGTTTACAGGCAGGGGGCGCCTACGAGCAGTACTTC. V is TRBV27 and J is TRBJ2-7, with 8 bases that match TRBD1. Germline CDR1 reads MNHEY; CDR2 reads SMNVEV (reference sequence). V lost 2 bases to trimming and J lost 2 bases; unmatched junction nucleotides: 5. CDR3 length: 15 residues.

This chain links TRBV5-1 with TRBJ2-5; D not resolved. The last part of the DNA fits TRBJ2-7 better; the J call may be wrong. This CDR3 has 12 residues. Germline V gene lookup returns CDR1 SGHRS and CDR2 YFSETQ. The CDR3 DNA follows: TGCGCCAGCAGCTTGGGGCTAGACGAGCAGTACTTC. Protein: CASSLGLDEQYF.